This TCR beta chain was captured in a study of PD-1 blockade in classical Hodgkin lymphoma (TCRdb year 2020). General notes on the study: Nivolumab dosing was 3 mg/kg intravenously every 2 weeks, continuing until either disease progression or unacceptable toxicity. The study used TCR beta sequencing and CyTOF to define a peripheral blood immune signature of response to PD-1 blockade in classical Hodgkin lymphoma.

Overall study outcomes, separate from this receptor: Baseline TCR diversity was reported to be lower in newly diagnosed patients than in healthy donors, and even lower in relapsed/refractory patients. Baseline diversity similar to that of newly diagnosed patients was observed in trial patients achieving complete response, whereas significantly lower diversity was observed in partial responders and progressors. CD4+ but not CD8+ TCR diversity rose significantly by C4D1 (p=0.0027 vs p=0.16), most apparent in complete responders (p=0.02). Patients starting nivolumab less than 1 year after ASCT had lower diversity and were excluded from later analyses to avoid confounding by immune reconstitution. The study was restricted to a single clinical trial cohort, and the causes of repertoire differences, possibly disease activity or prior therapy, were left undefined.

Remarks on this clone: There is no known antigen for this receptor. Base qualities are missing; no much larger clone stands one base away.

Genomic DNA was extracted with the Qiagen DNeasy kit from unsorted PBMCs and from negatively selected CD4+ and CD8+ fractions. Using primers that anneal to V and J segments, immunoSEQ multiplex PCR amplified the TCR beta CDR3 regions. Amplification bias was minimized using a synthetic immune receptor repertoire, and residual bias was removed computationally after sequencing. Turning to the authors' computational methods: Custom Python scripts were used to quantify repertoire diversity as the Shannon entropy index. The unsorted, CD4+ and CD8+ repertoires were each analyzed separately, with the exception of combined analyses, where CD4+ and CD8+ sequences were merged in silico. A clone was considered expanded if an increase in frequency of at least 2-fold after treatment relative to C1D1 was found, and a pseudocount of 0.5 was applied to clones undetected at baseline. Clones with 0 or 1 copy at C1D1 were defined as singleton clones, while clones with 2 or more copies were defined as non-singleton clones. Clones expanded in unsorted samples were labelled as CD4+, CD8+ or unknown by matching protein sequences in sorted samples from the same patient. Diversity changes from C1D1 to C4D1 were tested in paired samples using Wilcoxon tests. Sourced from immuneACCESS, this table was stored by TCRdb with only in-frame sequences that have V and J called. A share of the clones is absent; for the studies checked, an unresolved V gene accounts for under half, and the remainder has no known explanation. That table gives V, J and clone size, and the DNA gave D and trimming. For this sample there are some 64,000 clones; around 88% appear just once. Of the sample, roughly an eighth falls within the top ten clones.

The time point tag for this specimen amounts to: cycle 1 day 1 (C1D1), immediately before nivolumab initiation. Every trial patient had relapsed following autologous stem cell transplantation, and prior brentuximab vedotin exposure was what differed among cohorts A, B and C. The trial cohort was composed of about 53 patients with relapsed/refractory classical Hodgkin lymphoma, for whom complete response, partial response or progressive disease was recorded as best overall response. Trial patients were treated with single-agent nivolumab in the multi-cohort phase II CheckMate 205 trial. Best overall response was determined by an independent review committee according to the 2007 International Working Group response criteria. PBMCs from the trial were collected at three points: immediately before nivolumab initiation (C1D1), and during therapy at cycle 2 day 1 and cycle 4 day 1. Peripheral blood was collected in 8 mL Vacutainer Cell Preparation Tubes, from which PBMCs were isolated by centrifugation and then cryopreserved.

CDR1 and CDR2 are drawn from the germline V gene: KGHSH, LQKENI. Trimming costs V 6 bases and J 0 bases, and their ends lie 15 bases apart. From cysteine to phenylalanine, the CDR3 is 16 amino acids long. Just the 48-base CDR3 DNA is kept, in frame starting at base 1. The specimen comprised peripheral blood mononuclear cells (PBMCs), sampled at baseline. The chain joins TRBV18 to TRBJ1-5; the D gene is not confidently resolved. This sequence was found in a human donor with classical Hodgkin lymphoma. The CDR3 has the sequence CASSRTSGNSNQPQHF. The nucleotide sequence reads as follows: TGTGCCAGCTCCCGGACCTCCGGCAATAGCAATCAGCCCCAGCATTTT. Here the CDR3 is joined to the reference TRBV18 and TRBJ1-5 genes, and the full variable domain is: NAGVMQNPRHLVRRRGQEARLRCSPMKGHSHVYWYRQLPEEGLKFMVYLQKENIIDESGMPKERFSAEFPKEGPSILRIQQVVRGDSAAYFCASSRTSGNSNQPQHFGDGTRLSIL.